The 23 T cell receptor beta chains reported below all come from one sample, sequenced in a study of early T cells in non-severe SARS-CoV-2 infection. TCRdb redid the calling of the 5' RACE reads with MiXCR, one entry per CDR3 protein. This sample has around 66,000 distinct CDR3 sequences; approximately 6.1% occur once, and the top ten carry less than 3.5%. Specimen: whole blood, collected at baseline. All receptors derive from an adult who was a healthcare worker with PCR-confirmed SARS-CoV-2 infection or an uninfected control (not recorded which).

The chain links TRBV28 to TRBJ2-1, with 8 bases identical to TRBD1. The CDR3 is 16 amino acids. J was trimmed by 5 bases and V by 4 bases; bases with no gene match: 10. Per germline, CDR1 MDHEN and CDR2 SYDVKM. CDR3 sequence (DNA): TGTGCCAGCAGTTACTACGCCCTGGGACAGGACAATGAGCAGTTCTTC. This encodes CASSYYALGQDNEQFF.

This clonotype was detected many times. This chain links TRBV19 with TRBJ1-2; 9 bases are shared with TRBD1. Trimming took 5 bases from V and 0 from J; bases not matched to a gene: 4. The CDR3 runs 15 residues. Germline V gives CDR1 LNHDA, CDR2 SQIVND (reference sequence). The CDR3 nucleotides read TGTGCCAGTAGTCTACAGGGGGCCACTAACTATGGCTACACCTTC. It encodes CASSLQGATNYGYTF.

This clonotype was detected only a few times. The gene calls are TRBV18 and TRBJ2-3; 7 nucleotides line up with TRBD1. In germline, CDR1 is KGHSH, CDR2 LQKENI. The J segment lost 1 base and the V segment lost 4 bases, leaving 2 bases of the junction unmatched. The CDR3 length is 14 residues. CDR3 sequence: CASSHGQGTDTQYF. The CDR3 DNA reads TGTGCCAGCTCACACGGACAGGGCACAGATACGCAGTATTTT.

This clonotype was observed a few times. This rearrangement joins TRBV7-2 to TRBJ1-1, with TRBD1 as a possible D gene (6 bases). This CDR3 has 15 residues. Trimming cost V 5 bases and J 0 bases, with 13 bases left between them. Germline CDR1 is SGHTA and CDR2 is FQGNSA. The CDR3 protein is CASSSWAGVNTEAFF. CDR3 nucleotide sequence: TGTGCCAGCAGCAGCTGGGCAGGGGTGAACACTGAAGCTTTCTTT.

This clonotype was detected many times. The chain carries TRBV15 and TRBJ2-1; D may correspond to TRBD1 or TRBD2 (5 bases each). V was clipped by 2 bases and J by 1 base, with 21 bases between them. The germline gives CDR1 LNHNV, CDR2 YYDKDF (reference sequence). This CDR3 contains 19 residues. The CDR3 is CATSRHGPDSQGSYNEQFF. Here the CDR3 DNA reads TGTGCCACCAGCAGACATGGACCGGACTCCCAGGGTTCCTACAATGAGCAGTTCTTC. The entire variable domain, with the rest obtained from reference TRBV15 and TRBJ2-1, is as follows: DAMVIQNPRYQVTQFGKPVTLSCSQTLNHNVMYWYQQKSSQAPKLLFHYYDKDFNNEADTPDNFQSRRPNTSFCFLDIRSPGLGDTAMYLCATSRHGPDSQGSYNEQFFGPGTRLTVL.

This clonotype was counted at least ten times. The chain couples TRBV7-8 to TRBJ1-5, with D maybe TRBD1 (5 bases). The CDR3 covers 16 residues. V lost 8 bases to trimming and J lost 6 bases, with 23 bases between them. Germline assignment: CDR1 SGHVS and CDR2 FQNEAQ. The CDR3 reads CASGLFPGRESQPQHF. CDR3 DNA sequence: TGTGCCAGCGGACTTTTTCCGGGACGAGAGAGTCAGCCCCAGCATTTT.

In its sample, this clonotype was seen a few times. The CDR3 sequence is CATRWGEQYF. The CDR3, as DNA: TGTGCCACCAGGTGGGGTGAGCAGTACTTC. The chain combines TRBV15 with TRBJ2-7; no clear D gene. This CDR3 is built from 10 residues. V gave up 6 bases and J gave up 7 bases, with 7 bases separating them. Germline V lookup: CDR1 LNHNV, CDR2 YYDKDF (reference sequence).

This clonotype showed up many times. The chain carries TRBV7-9 and TRBJ1-5, with D possibly TRBD1 on 6 matching bases. This CDR3 is built from 15 residues. CDR1 is SEHNR, CDR2 FQNEAQ, per germline (reference sequence). The germline V and J ends were trimmed by 4 bases and 4 bases, with 14 bases remaining between them. The CDR3 sequence is CASSWGHAGNQPQHF. The CDR3 nucleotides are TGTGCCAGCAGCTGGGGACACGCAGGGAATCAGCCCCAGCATTTT.

This clonotype was counted many times. The chain recombines TRBV27 with TRBJ2-3; a weak D match, TRBD2 (7 bases). The CDR3 consists of 15 residues. CDR1 is MNHEY and CDR2 is SMNVEV in the germline V gene (reference sequence). V was pared by 8 bases and J by 8 bases, with 23 bases between. The CDR3 reads CASATPGLGGGTQYF. The DNA for the CDR3 is TGTGCCAGCGCGACACCCGGTTTGGGAGGGGGTACGCAGTATTTT.

This clonotype was counted a few times. The rearrangement joins TRBV27 to TRBJ2-7; 9 bases match TRBD1. The V gene's germline CDR1 is MNHEY and CDR2 SMNVEV (reference sequence). The CDR3 has 14 amino acids. V trimming: 4 bases; J trimming: 0 bases; junction bases outside the gene matches: 1. The CDR3 DNA sequence: TGTGCCAGCAGTTGGGACAGGGACTCCTACGAGCAGTACTTC. Translation gives CASSWDRDSYEQYF.

The chain couples TRBV20-1 to TRBJ2-7; tentative D call: TRBD1 (6 bases). The germline gives CDR1 DFQATT, CDR2 SNEGSKA (reference sequence). This CDR3 comprises 14 residues. V was shortened by 3 bases and J by 4 bases, with 16 bases between the two germline ends. The CDR3, as DNA: TGCAGTGCTAGCCTGGGGGCTAGTGCTTACGAGCAGTACTTC. This codes for CSASLGASAYEQYF.

This clonotype was picked up many times. The CDR3 bases are TGCGCCAGCAGCCAAGATCTAGGCAGCCCCCCTACTAATGAAAAACTGTTTTTT. It is translated as CASSQDLGSPPTNEKLFF. The rearrangement links TRBV4-3 to TRBJ1-4; D is uncertain. Germline CDR1 and CDR2: LGHNA and YSLEER. The CDR3 sequence is 18 residues long. The V end was cut by 0 bases, the J end by 2 bases, with 16 bases between.

This clonotype was seen repeatedly, ten times or more. The V and J genes are TRBV5-1 and TRBJ1-1; 9 nucleotides align to TRBD1. In germline, CDR1 is SGHRS, CDR2 YFSETQ. The ends lost 0 bases at V and 6 bases at J; junction bases unmatched: 6. The CDR3 runs to 15 residues. The CDR3 protein is CASSLAGQGFSEAFF. The CDR3 DNA reads as TGCGCCAGCAGCTTGGCCGGACAGGGGTTCTCTGAAGCTTTCTTT.

This clonotype was detected many times. This sequence joins TRBV20-1 and TRBJ1-1; D is uncertain. V was trimmed by 2 bases and J by 0 bases, leaving 4 bases between them. This CDR3 has 12 amino acids. CDR1 is DFQATT, CDR2 SNEGSKA, per germline (reference sequence). The CDR3 DNA is TGCAGTGCTAGACAGATGAACACTGAAGCTTTCTTT. Translating gives CSARQMNTEAFF.

This clonotype has only a few counts. This chain connects TRBV29-1 to TRBJ2-7; possibly TRBD2 for D (5 bases). V lost 4 bases and J lost 3, with 10 bases in between. Germline values: CDR1 SQVTM, CDR2 ANQGSEA. CDR3 length equals 12 residues. This CDR3 reads CSVGGADYEQYF. The CDR3 coding sequence is TGCAGCGTTGGGGGAGCTGACTACGAGCAGTACTTC.

This clonotype has at least ten counts. This chain joins TRBV7-6 and TRBJ2-1, with 7 positions matching TRBD2. The germline V gene has CDR1 SGHVS and CDR2 FNYEAQ. CDR3 length: 16 residues. Germline trimming cut 5 bases from V and 6 bases from J; bases unmatched to any gene: 13. The CDR3 bases are TGTGCCAGCAGCCTCCTGGGTGCGGGAGCCTTCAATGAGCAGTTCTTC. Its translation is CASSLLGAGAFNEQFF.

This clonotype was counted ten times or more. J is TRBJ1-5 and V is TRBV7-2; 9 bases are shared with TRBD1. CDR1 is SGHTA, CDR2 FQGNSA, per germline. The CDR3 spans 20 residues. Germline trimming cut 4 bases from V and 2 bases from J; bases unmatched to any gene: 18. In nucleotides, the CDR3 is TGTGCCAGCAGCTCCCTCCCTAAATCAACACAGGGGGCTGGCAATCAGCCCCAGCATTTT. Its protein is CASSSLPKSTQGAGNQPQHF.

This clonotype was recorded many times. The chain joins TRBV20-1 to TRBJ2-7, with 12 bases lining up with TRBD2. After removal of 6 bases from V and 5 bases from J, the junction contained 8 bases not matched to a gene. Germline CDR1 reads DFQATT; CDR2 reads SNEGSKA (reference sequence). CDR3 length: 14 amino acids. The CDR3 reads CSAIRTSGIHEQYF. CDR3 sequence (DNA): TGCAGTGCAATACGGACTAGCGGGATCCACGAGCAGTACTTC.

The chain employs TRBV6-6 and TRBJ2-7; TRBD1 matches 7 bases. There are 15 residues in the CDR3. CDR1 and CDR2 from the germline V gene are MNHNY and SVGAGI (reference sequence). Losses at the gene ends were 0 bases for V and 3 bases for J; bases not matched to a gene: 5. The CDR3 is CASSYSGTADYEQYF. The CDR3 DNA follows: TGTGCCAGCAGTTACTCGGGGACAGCCGACTACGAGCAGTACTTC.

There are a few counts of this clonotype. The chain carries TRBV7-3 and TRBJ2-3; D is possibly TRBD1 (5 bases). The CDR3 contains 13 residues. Trimming took off 2 bases at V and 7 bases at J, with 10 bases between the two ends. CDR1 is SGHTA, CDR2 FQGTGA, per germline. The CDR3 DNA reads TGTGCCAGCAGCTTAGGTGGGGCAAATACGCAGTATTTT. Its protein is CASSLGGANTQYF.

This clonotype was counted a few times. The genes are TRBV20-1 and TRBJ2-3; D gene uncertain. V was trimmed by 5 bases and J by 2 bases, leaving 14 bases between them. The germline CDR1 and CDR2 sequences are DFQATT and SNEGSKA (reference sequence). The CDR3 has 14 amino acids. DNA for the CDR3: TGCAGTGCTGACGGGTCTTACCCCACAGATACGCAGTATTTT. This codes for CSADGSYPTDTQYF.

This clonotype was seen a few times. The rearrangement uses TRBV7-6 and TRBJ2-2; D might be TRBD1 (5 bases). From germline, CDR1 is SGHVS and CDR2 FNYEAQ. The ends were cut back, 4 bases at V and 7 bases at J, with 10 bases in the middle. The CDR3 spans 13 residues. This chain's CDR3 is CASSSAGHGELFF. The CDR3 DNA reads TGTGCCAGCAGCTCGGCAGGGCACGGGGAGCTGTTTTTT.

This clonotype was picked up many times. V and J are TRBV27 and TRBJ2-2; possible D gene TRBD2, 6 bases. The V gene lost 0 bases and the J gene lost 7 bases, with 9 bases spanning the gap. Germline V gene lookup returns CDR1 MNHEY and CDR2 SMNVEV (reference sequence). The CDR3 contains 14 residues. The DNA of the CDR3 is TGTGCCAGCAGTTTATCGCCGACTAGCGGGGAGCTGTTTTTT. Its protein product is CASSLSPTSGELFF.